A single sample gave rise to the 30 T cell receptor beta chains below, sequenced in a study of control samples from healthy donors and cancer patients. Sequenced by immunoSEQ multiplex PCR; TCRdb stores in-frame clones only, minus some. The sample yields 15,000 or so clones, 75% to 90% seen once. Sequenced sample: PBMCs. These receptors came from an older woman with colorectal cancer.

The chain combines TRBV27 with TRBJ1-6, with TRBD1 matching 8 bases. CDR3 size: 14 residues. With 4 bases clipped from V and 13 bases from J, the junction kept 9 bases outside the gene matches. In germline, CDR1 is MNHEY, CDR2 SMNVEV (reference sequence). CDR3 residues: CASSSAGGQGPLHF. The CDR3 DNA reads as TGTGCCAGCAGTTCGGCAGGGGGCCAGGGTCCCCTCCACTTT.

The rearrangement links TRBV6-5 to TRBJ2-6; D call uncertain. Between the trimmed V and J ends, which lost 8 bases and 3 bases, there was a span of 11 bases. The CDR3 runs to 14 residues. The V gene's germline CDR1 is MNHEY and CDR2 SVGAGI. CDR3 DNA: TGTGCCAGCGGCCTATCGAGTGGGGCCAACGTCCTGACTTTC. Translated, it gives CASGLSSGANVLTF.

The chain joins TRBV6-5 to TRBJ1-2, with unresolved D. The CDR3 loop spans 14 amino acids. Germline values: CDR1 MNHEY, CDR2 SVGAGI. The V and J ends lost 6 bases and 0 bases respectively, with 11 bases between them. CDR3 DNA: TGTGCCAGCAGAGCGAGAGGAACTAACTATGGCTACACCTTC. Translation: CASRARGTNYGYTF.

The chain carries TRBV15 and TRBJ1-2, with D tentatively TRBD1 (6 bases). The germline V and J ends were trimmed by 4 bases and 7 bases, with 16 bases remaining between them. Germline values: CDR1 LNHNV, CDR2 YYDKDF (reference sequence). This CDR3 is 14 amino acids long. CDR3 bases: TGTGCCACCAGCAACCGGGGGGCGGACGGTGGCTACACCTTC. This sequence encodes CATSNRGADGGYTF.

V usage is TRBV7-2 and J usage is TRBJ1-1; D unclear. CDR1 SGHTA and CDR2 FQGNSA come from the germline V gene. Trimming took off 6 bases at V and 0 bases at J, with 8 bases between the two ends. The CDR3 consists of 13 residues. CDR3 protein: CASREDMNTEAFF. The DNA of the CDR3 is TGTGCCAGCAGGGAGGATATGAACACTGAAGCTTTCTTT. The full variable domain, rest sourced from reference TRBV7-2 and TRBJ1-1, is GAGVSQSPSNKVTEKGKDVELRCDPISGHTALYWYRQSLGQGLEFLIYFQGNSAPDKSGLPSDRFSAERTGGSVSTLTIQRTQQEDSAVYLCASREDMNTEAFFGQGTRLTVV.

This clone was counted between two and nine times. This rearrangement joins TRBV7-2 to TRBJ1-3, with D possibly matching TRBD1 (5 bases). Germline V lookup: CDR1 SGHTA, CDR2 FQGNSA. CDR3 size: 15 residues. The V end lost 5 bases, the J end lost 4 bases, and 15 bases lay between the germline ends. The CDR3, as DNA: TGTGCCAGCAGCCTCCACCGGGACGGGGGAAACACCATATATTTT. This gives the protein CASSLHRDGGNTIYF.

The chain couples TRBV2 to TRBJ2-5, with 7 bases matching TRBD2. Germline values: CDR1 SNHLY, CDR2 FYNNEI. V dropped 6 bases and J dropped 3; count of bases not matched to a gene: 10. CDR3 length: 15 residues. The CDR3 DNA reads as TGTGCCAGCAGCCCATGGCGGCTAGCGGAAGAGACCCAGTACTTC. Protein sequence: CASSPWRLAEETQYF.

V is TRBV5-6 and J is TRBJ1-6; D uncertain. Trimming left V 5 bases short and J 7 bases short, with 4 bases between. Germline V gene sequence: CDR1 SGHDT, CDR2 YYEEEE. The CDR3 loop spans 11 amino acids. The CDR3 reads CASRGNSPLHF. CDR3 DNA: TGTGCCAGCAGGGGGAATTCACCCCTCCACTTT.

The chain joins TRBV29-1 to TRBJ2-2; 7 bases fit TRBD2. The CDR3 covers 12 residues. The V segment lost 7 bases and the J segment 6 bases; nucleotides outside the gene matches: 5. From germline, CDR1 is SQVTM and CDR2 ANQGSEA. The CDR3 DNA follows: TGCAGCGGCGGACTAGTGGCCGGGGAGCTGTTTTTT. Protein product: CSGGLVAGELFF.

J is TRBJ2-7 and V is TRBV4-3, with D tentatively TRBD1 (6 bases). Germline values: CDR1 LGHNA, CDR2 YSLEER. The V gene lost 1 base and the J gene lost 7 bases, with 11 bases spanning the gap. This CDR3 is built from 13 residues. CDR3 loop: CASSQVARGEQYF. The CDR3 DNA sequence: TGCGCCAGCAGCCAAGTCGCCAGGGGAGAGCAGTACTTC.

V and J are TRBV12-3 or TRBV12-4 and TRBJ2-3; D is unresolved. The CDR3 has 13 amino acids. The V and J ends lost 6 bases and 0 bases respectively, with 7 bases between them. CDR3 DNA: TGTGCCAGCAGGGCCCACAGCACAGATACGCAGTATTTT. Its translation: CASRAHSTDTQYF.

V gene TRBV6-1 combines with J gene TRBJ1-6, with 7 positions matching TRBD1. The CDR3 consists of 16 residues. The germline gives CDR1 MNHNS, CDR2 SASEGT. V lost 2 bases and J lost 7; bases outside the gene matches: 8. The CDR3 DNA is TGTGCCAGCAGTGAATCCCGGGGACAGCCGAATTCACCCCTCCACTTT. Translation gives CASSESRGQPNSPLHF.

The gene calls are TRBV10-2 and TRBJ1-1; 7 bases match TRBD1. Germline V lookup: CDR1 WSHSY, CDR2 SAAADI. J was trimmed by 5 bases and V by 6 bases; bases with no gene match: 12. The CDR3 is 15 residues long. CDR3 sequence reads: CASREKQGPRTEAFF. CDR3 coding DNA: TGCGCCAGCAGGGAGAAACAGGGGCCGCGAACTGAAGCTTTCTTT.

This clone came up once. The chain uses TRBV19 and TRBJ1-1; 7 bases line up with TRBD1. The CDR3 has 13 residues. CDR1 and CDR2 (germline): LNHDA, SQIVND (reference sequence). Trimming at V came to 8 bases and at J to 2 bases, leaving 5 bases not matched to a gene. CDR3 sequence reads: CASAGQVNTEAFF. DNA for the CDR3: TGTGCCAGTGCTGGACAGGTCAACACTGAAGCTTTCTTT.

The V gene is TRBV7-9, the J gene TRBJ1-2, with D unclear. Germline V gene lookup returns CDR1 SEHNR and CDR2 FQNEAQ (reference sequence). V lost 6 bases and J lost 0, with 8 bases in between. The CDR3 extends over 13 amino acids. DNA for the CDR3: TGTGCCAGCAGGGCAGAAGCTAACTATGGCTACACCTTC. Amino acids: CASRAEANYGYTF.

The V and J genes are TRBV9 and TRBJ2-1; 12 bases are a match to TRBD2. Trimming removed 0 bases from V and 4 bases from J; junction bases left unmatched: 8. Germline values: CDR1 SGDLS, CDR2 YYNGEE. CDR3 length: 18 amino acids. The CDR3 is CASSVGMGLAGQYNEQFF. For the CDR3, the DNA is TGTGCCAGCAGCGTAGGGATGGGACTAGCGGGCCAATACAATGAGCAGTTCTTC.

V is TRBV6-4 and J is TRBJ2-5; TRBD2 matches at 8 bases. The CDR3 spans 15 residues. V dropped 7 bases and J dropped 1; count of bases not matched to a gene: 8. Germline CDR1 MRHNA, CDR2 SNTAGT. CDR3 DNA: TGTGCCAGCATGGCGGGGGGCCCTCTCCAAGAGACCCAGTACTTC. Its translation: CASMAGGPLQETQYF.

The chain recombines TRBV9 with TRBJ1-1; D unresolved. The germline V gene encodes CDR1 SGDLS and CDR2 YYNGEE. V was pared by 1 base and J by 10 bases, with 17 bases between. The CDR3 is 14 amino acids. The CDR3 spells CASSVKRGGVGAFF. The CDR3 region has the DNA TGTGCCAGCAGCGTAAAACGGGGAGGAGTTGGAGCTTTCTTT.

The chain has TRBV5-1 and TRBJ2-2; TRBD2 matches at 10 bases. The CDR3 is 17 residues long. Trimming took 9 bases from V and 0 from J; bases not matched to a gene: 11. Per germline, CDR1 SGHRS and CDR2 YFSETQ. The CDR3 DNA reads TGCGCCACCAGAGGTCAAGCGGGAGGGTCGAACACCGGGGAGCTGTTTTTT. Protein sequence: CATRGQAGGSNTGELFF.

Sample share makes this clone large. The chain has TRBV10-2 and TRBJ2-5; no clear D. There are 13 residues in the CDR3. Trimming took off 8 bases at V and 1 base at J, with 11 bases between the two ends. The germline V gene encodes CDR1 WSHSY and CDR2 SAAADI. In nucleotides, the CDR3 is TGCGCCAGCGATGAGTACGGCCAAGAGACCCAGTACTTC. It specifies CASDEYGQETQYF.

The gene calls are TRBV3-1 (or the pseudogene TRBV3-2) and TRBJ2-6; D might be TRBD2 (5 bases). The V end lost 1 base, the J end lost 0 bases, and 19 bases lay between the germline ends. Germline loops: CDR1 LGHDT, CDR2 YNNKEL (reference sequence). The CDR3 is 20 amino acids. The CDR3 region is CASSQGPPQAVSSGANVLTF. CDR3 in DNA: TGTGCCAGCAGCCAAGGCCCCCCGCAAGCGGTGAGCTCTGGGGCCAACGTCCTGACTTTC.

The rearrangement uses TRBV7-3 and TRBJ2-1; TRBD1 agrees at 10 bases. Germline V gene lookup returns CDR1 SGHTA and CDR2 FQGTGA. The CDR3 sequence is 15 residues long. V gave up 4 bases and J gave up 0 bases; unmatched junction bases: 0. CDR3 protein: CASSWDRGSYNEQFF. CDR3 nucleotide sequence: TGTGCCAGCAGCTGGGACAGGGGCTCCTACAATGAGCAGTTCTTC.

The chain recombines TRBV19 with TRBJ2-7; 8 bases map to TRBD2. This CDR3 comprises 16 residues. The germline gives CDR1 LNHDA, CDR2 SQIVND (reference sequence). V trimming: 3 bases; J trimming: 0 bases; junction bases outside the gene matches: 7. The chain's CDR3 is CASSMWSGSSSYEQYF. CDR3 nucleotide sequence: TGTGCCAGTAGTATGTGGAGCGGGAGTTCCTCCTACGAGCAGTACTTC. Looking up the rest from reference TRBV19 and TRBJ2-7 gives the full variable domain: DGGITQSPKYLFRKEGQNVTLSCEQNLNHDAMYWYRQDPGQGLRLIYYSQIVNDFQKGDIAEGYSVSREKKESFPLTVTSAQKNPTAFYLCASSMWSGSSSYEQYFGPGTRLTVT.

The chain links TRBV19 to TRBJ1-1; D is perhaps TRBD1 (5 bases). This CDR3 spans 13 amino acids. Germline values: CDR1 LNHDA, CDR2 SQIVND (reference sequence). Trimming stripped 2 bases from V and 2 bases from J, with 6 bases between. For the CDR3, the DNA is TGTGCCAGTAGTATACAGGGTAACACTGAAGCTTTCTTT. Its protein is CASSIQGNTEAFF. The variable domain in full, completed from reference TRBV19 and TRBJ1-1, reads DGGITQSPKYLFRKEGQNVTLSCEQNLNHDAMYWYRQDPGQGLRLIYYSQIVNDFQKGDIAEGYSVSREKKESFPLTVTSAQKNPTAFYLCASSIQGNTEAFFGQGTRLTVV.

CDR3 nucleotide sequence: TGCGCCAGCAGCCAAGATCGGGGGACAGGGACCTACGAGCAGTACTTC. The encoded protein is CASSQDRGTGTYEQYF. This chain links TRBV4-3 with TRBJ2-7; 9 bases line up with TRBD1. The V segment lost 0 bases and the J segment 2 bases; nucleotides outside the gene matches: 5. The CDR3 runs 16 residues. The V gene's germline CDR1 is LGHNA and CDR2 YSLEER.

The chain links TRBV11-2 to TRBJ2-7; D is uncertain. Germline CDR1 and CDR2: SGHAT and FQNNGV. V gave up 5 bases and J gave up 6 bases, with 14 bases separating them. The CDR3 spans 13 residues. CDR3 loop: CASSLRAESEQYF. The DNA for the CDR3 is TGTGCCAGCAGCCTACGGGCAGAAAGCGAGCAGTACTTC.

The genes are TRBV5-1 and TRBJ2-7; D is undetermined. This CDR3 is built from 13 residues. CDR1 and CDR2 (germline): SGHRS, YFSETQ. V dropped 3 bases and J dropped 1 base, with 8 bases sitting between them. The CDR3 nucleotides are TGCGCCAGCAGCTCTACTGGGTCCTACGAGCAGTACTTC. Protein sequence: CASSSTGSYEQYF.

J is TRBJ2-1 and V is TRBV7-2, with D unresolved. From germline, CDR1 is SGHTA and CDR2 FQGNSA. Trimming took off 7 bases at V and 12 bases at J, with 13 bases between the two ends. The CDR3 is 11 residues long. CDR3 in amino acids: CASTIGPLQFF. CDR3 bases: TGTGCCAGCACCATAGGGCCCCTGCAGTTCTTC. Full variable domain (remainder filled in from reference TRBV7-2 and TRBJ2-1): GAGVSQSPSNKVTEKGKDVELRCDPISGHTALYWYRQSLGQGLEFLIYFQGNSAPDKSGLPSDRFSAERTGGSVSTLTIQRTQQEDSAVYLCASTIGPLQFFGPGTRLTVL.

J is TRBJ2-5 and V is TRBV25-1, with D uncertain. The CDR3 runs 15 residues. The V gene's germline CDR1 is MGHDK and CDR2 SYGVNS. Trimming removed 1 base from V and 0 bases from J, with 9 bases in between. This CDR3 is CASSELGSNQETQYF. For the CDR3, the DNA is TGTGCCAGCAGTGAATTAGGCAGCAACCAAGAGACCCAGTACTTC.

Notes on this clone: Its ends do not fully match the called genes, so a read error is possible. J is TRBJ2-7 and V is TRBV5-1, with 7 bases matching TRBD1. CDR1 and CDR2 from the germline V gene are SGHRS and YFSETQ. The CDR3 is made up of 14 amino acids. As DNA, the CDR3 is TGCGCCAGCAGCTTCTCGGGACAGTCCTTCGAGCAGTACTTC. Protein: CASSFSGQSFEQYF. Supplemented by reference TRBV5-1 and TRBJ2-7, the full variable domain reads KAGVTQTPRYLIKTRGQQVTLSCSPISGHRSVSWYQQTPGQGLQFLFEYFSETQRNKGNFPGRFSGRQFSNSRSEMNVSTLELGDSALYLCASSFSGQSFEQYFGPGTRLTVT.